This is a list of T cell receptor beta chains from one sample in a study of immune characterization of retroperitoneal liposarcoma. MiXCR, run by TCRdb on the PCR reads, gives a single entry per CDR3 protein. Of some 9,300 distinct CDR3 sequences in the sample, 37% were seen once. The sample was tumor tissue. The receptors shown here come from a female donor with retroperitoneal liposarcoma. CDR3s leave out the opening cysteine and the closing phenylalanine or tryptophan. Fields, in order: CDR3 protein, V gene, J gene.

CDR3 protein: ASRTSGDTQY
V gene: TRBV12-3/TRBV12-4
J gene: TRBJ2-3

CDR3 protein: ASSQNDQSDWLQETQY
V gene: TRBV4-1
J gene: TRBJ2-5

CDR3 protein: ASSPPRSNQPQH
V gene: TRBV12-3/TRBV12-4
J gene: TRBJ1-5

CDR3 protein: ASRSSTDTQY
V gene: TRBV27
J gene: TRBJ2-3

CDR3 protein: ASSSAMEAF
V gene: TRBV7-2
J gene: TRBJ1-1

CDR3 protein: ASSSGLAASYEQY
V gene: TRBV6-1
J gene: .

CDR3 protein: ASSRRGPWETQF
V gene: TRBV11-1
J gene: TRBJ2-1

CDR3 protein: ASSLSRGLLNEQF
V gene: TRBV27
J gene: TRBJ2-1

CDR3 protein: ASSEGGIVVELF
V gene: TRBV6-1
J gene: TRBJ1-4

CDR3 protein: ASSELSPLQY
V gene: TRBV6-1
J gene: TRBJ2-3

CDR3 protein: ASSYARSGTQY
V gene: TRBV6-5
J gene: TRBJ2-3

CDR3 protein: ASRGAGAGTDTQY
V gene: TRBV6-1
J gene: TRBJ2-3

CDR3 protein: AISASGGLASTDTQY
V gene: TRBV10-3
J gene: TRBJ2-3

CDR3 protein: ASSLSGGSTDTQY
V gene: TRBV4-1
J gene: TRBJ2-3

CDR3 protein: ASSFDRFGKETQY
V gene: TRBV27
J gene: TRBJ2-5

CDR3 protein: ASTGGTVYNEQF
V gene: TRBV6-1
J gene: TRBJ2-1

CDR3 protein: ASSLGSQEANEQY
V gene: TRBV12-3/TRBV12-4
J gene: TRBJ2-5

CDR3 protein: ASSPTGLGTNVLT
V gene: TRBV28
J gene: TRBJ2-6

CDR3 protein: ATGTRPETQY
V gene: TRBV10-3
J gene: .

CDR3 protein: ASSPGFGANVLT
V gene: TRBV6-5
J gene: TRBJ2-6

CDR3 protein: ASSPEGLAYEQF
V gene: TRBV7-6
J gene: TRBJ2-1

CDR3 protein: ASSSRPPDTQY
V gene: TRBV27
J gene: TRBJ2-3

CDR3 protein: ASRTSGSSGELF
V gene: TRBV10-2
J gene: TRBJ2-2

CDR3 protein: ASSLGPTGGQETQF
V gene: TRBV11-3
J gene: TRBJ2-1

CDR3 protein: ASSRGLRSYEQY
V gene: TRBV27
J gene: .

CDR3 protein: ASRLIRDRDTQY
V gene: TRBV6-1
J gene: TRBJ2-3

CDR3 protein: ASSHLGERGDTQY
V gene: TRBV7-2
J gene: TRBJ2-3

CDR3 protein: ASSYTGHEQY
V gene: TRBV6-6
J gene: .

CDR3 protein: ASNTDGDTEAF
V gene: TRBV7-8
J gene: TRBJ1-1

CDR3 protein: ASRPYTGNNEQF
V gene: TRBV6-1
J gene: TRBJ2-1

CDR3 protein: ASRGGGRETQY
V gene: TRBV7-2
J gene: TRBJ2-5

CDR3 protein: ASRTGTAGTSGRADTQY
V gene: TRBV10-2
J gene: TRBJ2-3

CDR3 protein: ASSPGGAQSSYEQF
V gene: TRBV11-3
J gene: TRBJ2-1

CDR3 protein: AISVLRQGTYEQF
V gene: TRBV10-3
J gene: .

CDR3 protein: ASSPWAGQGAYNEQY
V gene: TRBV4-1
J gene: TRBJ2-5

CDR3 protein: ASSSPRRTRYEQY
V gene: TRBV6-1
J gene: .

CDR3 protein: ASTGGTGGGTQY
V gene: TRBV27
J gene: TRBJ2-5

CDR3 protein: ASRSGAGYEQY
V gene: TRBV6-1
J gene: .

CDR3 protein: ASSEAQWGQGRNIQY
V gene: TRBV6-1
J gene: TRBJ2-4

CDR3 protein: ASSYQGAGDEQY
V gene: TRBV6-6
J gene: .

CDR3 protein: ASSDYNEQY
V gene: TRBV6-6
J gene: TRBJ2-4

CDR3 protein: ASSLPGRNTEAF
V gene: TRBV7-2
J gene: TRBJ1-1

CDR3 protein: ASTLTGGLSEQY
V gene: TRBV12-3/TRBV12-4
J gene: TRBJ2-7

CDR3 protein: ASSSGAGASSYNEQF
V gene: TRBV27
J gene: TRBJ2-1

CDR3 protein: ASTRRQGETHGYT
V gene: TRBV6-1
J gene: TRBJ1-2

CDR3 protein: ATSPARGQLSHNEQY
V gene: TRBV24-1
J gene: TRBJ2-3

CDR3 protein: ASSEAPGPPKEQY
V gene: TRBV6-1
J gene: .

CDR3 protein: ASSKRAGALYNEQF
V gene: TRBV7-2
J gene: TRBJ2-1

CDR3 protein: ASSDKGRNTEAF
V gene: TRBV6-1
J gene: TRBJ1-1

CDR3 protein: ASSPRVLAVDTQY
V gene: TRBV6-1
J gene: TRBJ2-3

CDR3 protein: ASSQGPYEQF
V gene: TRBV11-3
J gene: TRBJ2-1